The subject of this entry is one T cell receptor (beta chain). The data were taken from a study of shared clonotypes between healthy human individuals. V dropped 4 bases and J dropped 4 bases, with 7 bases sitting between them. CDR3 size: 12 residues. Germline V lookup: CDR1 ENHRY, CDR2 SYGVKD. TCRdb keeps only in-frame clones here, not all; method: immunoSEQ multiplex PCR. The repertoire consists of under 1,900,000 clones, with approximately 98.5% occurring once and the leading ten covering approximately 0.38%. Sequencing input: naive CD4+ T cells sorted from blood. As to subset: CD45RA+ positively selected. V usage is TRBV10-3 and J usage is TRBJ1-1; a possible D gene is TRBD1 (5 bases). The receptor's source is a young man in good health. CDR3 loop: CAISAGLTEAFF. In DNA, the CDR3 is TGTGCCATCAGTGCGGGACTCACTGAAGCTTTCTTT.